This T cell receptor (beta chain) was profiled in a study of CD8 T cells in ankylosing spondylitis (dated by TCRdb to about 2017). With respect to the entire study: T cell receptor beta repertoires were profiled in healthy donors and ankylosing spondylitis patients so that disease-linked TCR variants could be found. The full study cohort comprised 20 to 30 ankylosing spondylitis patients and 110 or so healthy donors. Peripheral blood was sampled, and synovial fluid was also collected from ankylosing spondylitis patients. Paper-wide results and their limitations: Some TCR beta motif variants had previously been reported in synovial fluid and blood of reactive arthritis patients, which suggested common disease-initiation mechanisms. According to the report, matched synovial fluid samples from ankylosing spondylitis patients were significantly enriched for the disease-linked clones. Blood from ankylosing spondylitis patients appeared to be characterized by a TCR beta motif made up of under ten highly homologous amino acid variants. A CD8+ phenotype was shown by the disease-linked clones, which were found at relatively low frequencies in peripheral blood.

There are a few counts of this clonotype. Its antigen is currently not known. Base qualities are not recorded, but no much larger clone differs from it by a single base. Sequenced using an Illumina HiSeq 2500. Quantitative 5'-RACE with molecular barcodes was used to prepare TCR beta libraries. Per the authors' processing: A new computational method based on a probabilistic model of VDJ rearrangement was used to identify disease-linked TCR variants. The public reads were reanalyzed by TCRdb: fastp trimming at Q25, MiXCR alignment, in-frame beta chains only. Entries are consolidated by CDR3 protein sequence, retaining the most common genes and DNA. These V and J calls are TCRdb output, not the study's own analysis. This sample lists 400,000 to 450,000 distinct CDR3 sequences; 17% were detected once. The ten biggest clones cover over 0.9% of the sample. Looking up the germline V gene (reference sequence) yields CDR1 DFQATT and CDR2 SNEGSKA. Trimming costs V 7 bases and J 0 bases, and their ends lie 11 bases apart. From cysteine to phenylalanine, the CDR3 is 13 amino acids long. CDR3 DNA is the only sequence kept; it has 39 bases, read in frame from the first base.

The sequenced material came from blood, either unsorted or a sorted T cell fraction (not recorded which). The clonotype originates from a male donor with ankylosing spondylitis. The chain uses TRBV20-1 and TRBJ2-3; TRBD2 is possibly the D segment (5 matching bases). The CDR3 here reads CSVATPSTDTQYF. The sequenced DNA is TGCAGTGTAGCGACTCCTAGCACAGATACGCAGTATTTT.